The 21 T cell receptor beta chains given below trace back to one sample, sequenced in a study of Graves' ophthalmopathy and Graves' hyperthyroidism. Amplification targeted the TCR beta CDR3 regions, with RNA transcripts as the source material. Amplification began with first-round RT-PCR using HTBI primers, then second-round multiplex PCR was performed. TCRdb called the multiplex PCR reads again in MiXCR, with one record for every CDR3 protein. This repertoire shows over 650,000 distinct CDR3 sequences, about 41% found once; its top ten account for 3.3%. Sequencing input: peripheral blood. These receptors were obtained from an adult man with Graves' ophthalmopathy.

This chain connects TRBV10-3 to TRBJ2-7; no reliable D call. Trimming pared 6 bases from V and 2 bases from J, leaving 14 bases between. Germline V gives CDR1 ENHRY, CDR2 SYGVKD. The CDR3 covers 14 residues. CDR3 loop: CAISDPPLTYEQYF. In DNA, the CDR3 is TGTGCCATCAGCGACCCACCATTGACCTACGAGCAGTACTTC.

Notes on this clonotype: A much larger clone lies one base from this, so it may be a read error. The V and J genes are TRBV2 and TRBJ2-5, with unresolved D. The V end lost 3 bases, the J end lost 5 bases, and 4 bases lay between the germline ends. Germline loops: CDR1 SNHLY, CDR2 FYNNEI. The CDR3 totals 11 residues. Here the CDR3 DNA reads TGTGCCAGCAGTGATGGGGAGACCCAGTACTTC. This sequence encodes CASSDGETQYF.

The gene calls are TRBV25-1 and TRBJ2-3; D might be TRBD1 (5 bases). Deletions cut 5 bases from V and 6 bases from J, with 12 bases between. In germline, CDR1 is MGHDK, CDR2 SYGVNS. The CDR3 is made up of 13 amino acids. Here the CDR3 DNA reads TGTGCCAGCAGTCCTTTTCAGGGCGATACGCAGTATTTT. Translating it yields CASSPFQGDTQYF. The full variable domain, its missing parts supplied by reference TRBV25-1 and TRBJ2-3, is EADIYQTPRYLVIGTGKKITLECSQTMGHDKMYWYQQDPGMELHLIHYSYGVNSTEKGDLSSESTVSRIRTEHFPLTLESARPSHTSQYLCASSPFQGDTQYFGPGTRLTVL.

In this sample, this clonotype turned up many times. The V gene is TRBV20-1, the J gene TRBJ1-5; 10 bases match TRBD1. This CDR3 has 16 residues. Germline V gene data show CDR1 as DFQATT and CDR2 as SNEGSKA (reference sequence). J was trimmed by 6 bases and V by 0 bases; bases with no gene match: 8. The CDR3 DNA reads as TGCAGTGCTAGAGATATTAGGGGACAGGGGAGTCAGCCCCAGCATTTT. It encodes CSARDIRGQGSQPQHF.

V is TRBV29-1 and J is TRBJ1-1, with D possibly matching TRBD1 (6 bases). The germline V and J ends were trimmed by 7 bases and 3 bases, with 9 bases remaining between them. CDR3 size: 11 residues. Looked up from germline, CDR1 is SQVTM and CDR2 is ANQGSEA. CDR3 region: CSGTADTEAFF. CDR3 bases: TGCAGCGGGACAGCCGACACTGAAGCTTTCTTT. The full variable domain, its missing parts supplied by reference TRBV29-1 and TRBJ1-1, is SAVISQKPSRDICQRGTSLTIQCQVDSQVTMMFWYRQQPGQSLTLIATANQGSEATYESGFVIDKFPISRPNLTFSTLTVSNMSPEDSSIYLCSGTADTEAFFGQGTRLTVV.

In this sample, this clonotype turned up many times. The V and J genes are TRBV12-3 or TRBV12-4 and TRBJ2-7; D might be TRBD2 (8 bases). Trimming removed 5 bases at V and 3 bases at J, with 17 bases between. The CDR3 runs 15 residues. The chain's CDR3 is CASSRGLGGGYEQYF. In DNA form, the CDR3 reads TGTGCCAGCAGTAGGGGACTAGGGGGCGGCTACGAGCAGTACTTC.

This CDR3 reads CASAFDSTHFGANVLTF. The CDR3, as DNA: TGTGCCAGCGCGTTCGATAGCACCCATTTTGGGGCCAACGTCCTGACTTTC. V usage is TRBV2 and J usage is TRBJ2-6; D is unresolved. V dropped 8 bases and J dropped 3 bases, with 20 bases sitting between them. Germline loops: CDR1 SNHLY, CDR2 FYNNEI. There are 17 residues in the CDR3.

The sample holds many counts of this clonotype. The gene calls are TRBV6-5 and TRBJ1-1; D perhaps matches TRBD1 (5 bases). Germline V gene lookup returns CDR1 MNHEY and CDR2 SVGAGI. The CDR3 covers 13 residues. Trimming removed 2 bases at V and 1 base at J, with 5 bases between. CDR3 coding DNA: TGTGCCAGCAGTTACGACAGGAACACTGAAGCTTTCTTT. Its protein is CASSYDRNTEAFF.

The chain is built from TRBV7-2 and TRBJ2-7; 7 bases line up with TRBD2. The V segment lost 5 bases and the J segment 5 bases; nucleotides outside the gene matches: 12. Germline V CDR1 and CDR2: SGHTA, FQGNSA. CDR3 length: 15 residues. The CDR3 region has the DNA TGTGCCAGCAGCACCCGAAGGGGAGGGGCTCACGAGCAGTACTTC. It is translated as CASSTRRGGAHEQYF.

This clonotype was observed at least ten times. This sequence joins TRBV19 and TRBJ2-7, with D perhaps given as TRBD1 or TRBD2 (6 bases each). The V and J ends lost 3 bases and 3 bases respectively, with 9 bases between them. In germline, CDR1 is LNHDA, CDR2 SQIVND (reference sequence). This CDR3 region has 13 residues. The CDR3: CASSIKGGYEQYF. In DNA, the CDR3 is TGTGCCAGTAGTATCAAGGGGGGCTACGAGCAGTACTTC.

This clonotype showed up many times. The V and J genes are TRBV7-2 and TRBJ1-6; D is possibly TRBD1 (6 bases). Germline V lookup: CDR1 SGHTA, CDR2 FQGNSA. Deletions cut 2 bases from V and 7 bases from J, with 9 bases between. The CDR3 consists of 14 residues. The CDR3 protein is CASSLNRVNSPLHF. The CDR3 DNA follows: TGTGCCAGCAGCTTAAACAGGGTGAATTCACCCCTCCACTTT.

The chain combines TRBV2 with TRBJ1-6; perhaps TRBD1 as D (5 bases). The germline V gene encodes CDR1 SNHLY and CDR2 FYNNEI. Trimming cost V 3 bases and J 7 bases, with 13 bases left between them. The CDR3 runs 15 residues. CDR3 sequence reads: CASSDSGADNSPLHF. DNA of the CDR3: TGTGCCAGCAGTGACTCCGGGGCAGACAATTCACCCCTCCACTTT.

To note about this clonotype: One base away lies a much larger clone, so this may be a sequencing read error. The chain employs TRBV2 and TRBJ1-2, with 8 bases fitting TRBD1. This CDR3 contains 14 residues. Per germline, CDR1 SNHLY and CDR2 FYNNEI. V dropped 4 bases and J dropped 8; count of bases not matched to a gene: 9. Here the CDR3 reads CASSVRTGLGGYTF. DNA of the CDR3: TGTGCCAGCAGTGTCAGGACAGGGTTGGGCGGCTACACCTTC.

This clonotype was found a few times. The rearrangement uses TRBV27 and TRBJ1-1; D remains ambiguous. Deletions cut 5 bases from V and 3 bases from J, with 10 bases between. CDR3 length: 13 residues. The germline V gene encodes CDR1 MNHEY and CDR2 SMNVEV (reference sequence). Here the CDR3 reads CASSLTRHTEAFF. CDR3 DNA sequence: TGTGCCAGCAGTCTGACAAGACACACTGAAGCTTTCTTT.

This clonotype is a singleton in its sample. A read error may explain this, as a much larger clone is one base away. Written as DNA, the CDR3 is TGTGCCAGTAGTATATCGGAGACCCAGTACTTC. Its protein product is CASSISETQYF. The rearrangement joins TRBV19 to TRBJ2-5; D uncertain. The CDR3 length is 11 residues. The germline gives CDR1 LNHDA, CDR2 SQIVND (reference sequence). V lost 2 bases and J 5 bases, leaving 3 bases between the germline ends.

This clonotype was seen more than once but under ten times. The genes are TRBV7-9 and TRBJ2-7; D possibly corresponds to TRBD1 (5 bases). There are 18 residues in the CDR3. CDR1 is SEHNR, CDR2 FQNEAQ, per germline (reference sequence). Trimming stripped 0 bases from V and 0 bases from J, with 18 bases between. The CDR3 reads CASSLAQVTRAFSYEQYF. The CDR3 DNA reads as TGTGCCAGCAGCTTAGCGCAAGTTACCAGGGCCTTCTCCTACGAGCAGTACTTC.

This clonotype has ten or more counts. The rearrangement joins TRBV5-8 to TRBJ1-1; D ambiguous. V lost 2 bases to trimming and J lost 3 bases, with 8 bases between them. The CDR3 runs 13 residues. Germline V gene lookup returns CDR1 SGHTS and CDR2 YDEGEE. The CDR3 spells CASSLKRDTEAFF. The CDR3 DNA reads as TGTGCCAGCAGCTTAAAGCGGGACACTGAAGCTTTCTTT.

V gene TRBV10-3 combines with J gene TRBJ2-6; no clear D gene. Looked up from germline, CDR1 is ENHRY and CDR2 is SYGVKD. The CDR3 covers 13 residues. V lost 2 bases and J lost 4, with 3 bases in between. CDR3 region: CAISEEGANVLTF. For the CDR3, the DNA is TGTGCCATCAGTGAGGAGGGGGCCAACGTCCTGACTTTC.

CDR3 bases: TGTGCCAGCAGCCCGATAGCGGGATTCACCGGGGAGCTGTTTTTT. Translated: CASSPIAGFTGELFF. The gene calls are TRBV7-2 and TRBJ2-2; TRBD2 matches at 8 bases. J gave up 4 bases and V 5 bases, and 6 bases lay outside the gene matches. The CDR3 is 15 amino acids. From germline, CDR1 is SGHTA and CDR2 FQGNSA.

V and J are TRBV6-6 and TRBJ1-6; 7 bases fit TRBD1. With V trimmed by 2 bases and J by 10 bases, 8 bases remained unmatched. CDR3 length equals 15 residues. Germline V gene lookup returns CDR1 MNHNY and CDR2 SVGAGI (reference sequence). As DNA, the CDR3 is TGTGCCAGCAGTTACCTCGGGACAGATGTGTCACCCCTCCACTTT. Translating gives CASSYLGTDVSPLHF.

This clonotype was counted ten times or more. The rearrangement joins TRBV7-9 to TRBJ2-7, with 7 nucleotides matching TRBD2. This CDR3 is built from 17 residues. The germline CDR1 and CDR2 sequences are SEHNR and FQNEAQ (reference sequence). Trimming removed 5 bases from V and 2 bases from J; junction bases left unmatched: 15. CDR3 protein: CASSQPAGGSGPYEQYF. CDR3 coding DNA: TGTGCCAGCAGCCAACCAGCTGGCGGGAGTGGCCCCTACGAGCAGTACTTC. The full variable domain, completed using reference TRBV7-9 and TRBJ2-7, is DTGVSQNPRHKITKRGQNVTFRCDPISEHNRLYWYRQTLGQGPEFLTYFQNEAQLEKSRLLSDRFSAERPKGSFSTLEIQRTEQGDSAMYLCASSQPAGGSGPYEQYFGPGTRLTVT.